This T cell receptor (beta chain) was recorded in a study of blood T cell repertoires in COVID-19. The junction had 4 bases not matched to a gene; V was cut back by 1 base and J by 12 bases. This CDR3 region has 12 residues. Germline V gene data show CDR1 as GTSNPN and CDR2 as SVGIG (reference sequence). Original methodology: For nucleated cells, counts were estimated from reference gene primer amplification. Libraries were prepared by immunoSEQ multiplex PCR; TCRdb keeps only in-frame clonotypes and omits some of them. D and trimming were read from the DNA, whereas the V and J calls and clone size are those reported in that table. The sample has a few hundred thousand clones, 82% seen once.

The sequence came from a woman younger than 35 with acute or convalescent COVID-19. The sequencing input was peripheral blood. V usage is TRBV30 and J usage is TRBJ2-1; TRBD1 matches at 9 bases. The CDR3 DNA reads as TGTGCCTGGAGTGACAGGGGGCTGCGGCAGTTCTTC. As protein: CAWSDRGLRQFF.